This T cell receptor beta chain was captured by sequencing in a study of OX40 agonist ivuxolimab in advanced cancers. Study in general: Intravenous ivuxolimab at 0.01 to 10 mg/kg was given to patients every 2 weeks. The study's findings and limits: Those patients achieving a partial response at 0.1-3.0 mg/kg showed among the lowest clonal expansion. Within 6 weeks, CD4+ and CD8+ blood T cells expanded clonally at 0.1 to 3.0 mg/kg.

To note about this clone: Its antigen is undetermined.

The CDR3 consists of 12 residues. Trimming took 5 bases from V and 5 from J, leaving 13 bases between them. Germline V lookup: CDR1 SQVTM, CDR2 ANQGSEA. Sequenced by immunoSEQ multiplex PCR; TCRdb stores in-frame clones only, minus some. The sample consists of 50,000 to 65,000 clones, 85% to 95% of them appearing once. This specimen was CD4+ or CD8+ T cells sorted from blood, taken in a trial of the OX40 agonist ivuxolimab. The gene calls are TRBV29-1 and TRBJ2-7; D is perhaps TRBD2 (5 bases). The sequence was obtained from an adult with an advanced solid tumor such as melanoma, head and neck, liver or kidney cancer. The CDR3 nucleotides are TGCAGCGTTAAATCCGGGGTGGACGAGCAGTACTTC. Protein: CSVKSGVDEQYF.